Below, 21 T cell receptor beta chains from the same sample are listed, as sequenced in a study of blood T cell repertoires in COVID-19. Sequenced by immunoSEQ multiplex PCR; TCRdb stores in-frame clones only, minus some. The sample contains roughly 200,000 clones, 85% of which appear only once. Sequencing used PBMCs or T cells enriched from blood (not recorded which). The receptors were gathered from a man in his forties who had recovered from COVID-19.

Written as DNA, the CDR3 is TGTGCCAGCAGGGACTTAAACACCGGGGAGCTGTTTTTT. Its translation: CASRDLNTGELFF. V usage is TRBV6-5 and J usage is TRBJ2-2; possible D gene TRBD2, 5 bases. The CDR3 runs 13 residues. Deletions cut 6 bases from V and 2 bases from J, with 7 bases between. Germline CDR1 is MNHEY and CDR2 is SVGAGI.

The genes are TRBV3-1 (or the pseudogene TRBV3-2) and TRBJ2-7, with 8 nucleotides matching TRBD1. The CDR3 loop spans 14 amino acids. CDR1 and CDR2 (germline): LGHDT, YNNKEL (reference sequence). With 3 bases clipped from V and 2 bases from J, the junction kept 3 bases outside the gene matches. The CDR3 protein is CASSHRGPTYEQYF. In nucleotides, the CDR3 is TGTGCCAGCAGCCACAGGGGGCCGACCTACGAGCAGTACTTC.

This rearrangement joins TRBV7-6 to TRBJ2-1, with 9 bases aligning to TRBD2. CDR1 is SGHVS and CDR2 is FNYEAQ in the germline V gene. The CDR3 sequence is 17 residues long. The V segment lost 5 bases and the J segment 0 bases; nucleotides outside the gene matches: 8. The CDR3 coding sequence is TGTGCCAGCAGCCATAAGAGTAGCGGGAGCTCCTACAATGAGCAGTTCTTC. Its translation is CASSHKSSGSSYNEQFF.

The J gene is TRBJ1-3, the V gene TRBV19; D may be TRBD1 (6 bases). Trimming stripped 4 bases from V and 3 bases from J, with 10 bases between. The V gene's germline CDR1 is LNHDA and CDR2 SQIVND (reference sequence). The CDR3 has 14 residues. The CDR3 DNA reads as TGTGCCAGTAGTACCGGGACACTTGGAAACACCATATATTTT. It is translated as CASSTGTLGNTIYF.

The V gene is TRBV2, the J gene TRBJ1-1; no firm D call. CDR3 length: 15 residues. V shed 2 bases and J shed 1 base, with 11 bases lying between them. Germline-derived CDR1 and CDR2 are SNHLY and FYNNEI. DNA for the CDR3: TGTGCCAGCAGTGAAAGTGACAAGGCGAACACTGAAGCTTTCTTT. This encodes CASSESDKANTEAFF.

The CDR3: CASSSRRGGPDEQYF. The CDR3 bases are TGTGCCAGCAGCTCCCGTCGCGGGGGTCCGGACGAGCAGTACTTC. The J gene is TRBJ2-7, the V gene TRBV13, with 7 bases identical to TRBD2. The J segment lost 5 bases and the V segment lost 4 bases, leaving 11 bases of the junction unmatched. The CDR3 runs to 15 residues. Per germline, CDR1 PRHDT and CDR2 FYEKMQ (reference sequence).

DNA for the CDR3: TGTGCCACCAGTGACCCGGGACAGGGGGGCACAGATACGCAGTATTTT. It specifies CATSDPGQGGTDTQYF. The J gene is TRBJ2-3, the V gene TRBV24-1; 11 positions agree with TRBD1. With 4 bases clipped from V and 1 base from J, the junction kept 3 bases outside the gene matches. Germline CDR1 KGHDR, CDR2 SFDVKD. The CDR3 spans 16 residues.

The gene calls are TRBV29-1 and TRBJ2-7, with TRBD2 matching over 9 bases. This CDR3 is 14 amino acids long. Germline V gene data show CDR1 as SQVTM and CDR2 as ANQGSEA. The V gene end was trimmed by 3 bases and the J gene end by 0 bases; junction bases not matched to a gene: 3. CDR3 nucleotides: TGCAGCGTTGAGCTAGCGGGAACCTCCTACGAGCAGTACTTC. Translation: CSVELAGTSYEQYF.

This chain links TRBV7-6 with TRBJ1-1; 8 nucleotides agree with TRBD1. The CDR3 covers 14 residues. Germline-derived CDR1 and CDR2 are SGHVS and FNYEAQ. J was trimmed by 5 bases and V by 4 bases; bases with no gene match: 6. CDR3 in DNA: TGTGCCAGCAGCTCAGAAGACAGGGGTACTGAAGCTTTCTTT. This gives the protein CASSSEDRGTEAFF.

This clone has only one observation. The chain couples TRBV20-1 to TRBJ1-3, with D unresolved. Looked up from germline, CDR1 is DFQATT and CDR2 is SNEGSKA (reference sequence). The CDR3 contains 15 residues. V gave up 3 bases and J gave up 0 bases, with 12 bases separating them. CDR3 sequence reads: CSASPDSYSGNTIYF. The CDR3 coding sequence is TGCAGTGCTAGTCCCGACTCCTACTCTGGAAACACCATATATTTT.

The J gene is TRBJ2-1, the V gene TRBV5-1; 9 bases map to TRBD1. The CDR3 sequence is 16 residues long. The ends lost 4 bases at V and 0 bases at J; junction bases unmatched: 5. The germline V gene has CDR1 SGHRS and CDR2 YFSETQ. As DNA, the CDR3 is TGCGCCAGCAGCCCCGGGACAGGGAACTCCTACAATGAGCAGTTCTTC. Amino acids: CASSPGTGNSYNEQFF.

The CDR3 here is CASSRDRGSNEQFF. The CDR3, as DNA: TGTGCCAGCAGCCGGGACAGGGGATCGAATGAGCAGTTCTTC. The V and J genes are TRBV7-2 and TRBJ2-1, with 10 bases lining up with TRBD1. The CDR3 is 14 residues long. The trim removed 5 bases at V and 7 bases at J, leaving 5 bases unmatched. Germline CDR1 is SGHTA and CDR2 is FQGNSA.

J is TRBJ2-1 and V is TRBV4-3; TRBD2 aligns across 11 bases. Germline values: CDR1 LGHNA, CDR2 YSLEER. This CDR3 spans 15 amino acids. The V gene end was trimmed by 5 bases and the J gene end by 5 bases; junction bases not matched to a gene: 5. The CDR3 DNA reads as TGCGCCAGCAGCAAGGGACTAGCGGCTGACAATGAGCAGTTCTTC. Its translation is CASSKGLAADNEQFF.

The V call is TRBV5-4, the J call TRBJ1-1; possibly TRBD1 for D (5 bases). This CDR3 spans 14 amino acids. Germline V gives CDR1 SGHNT, CDR2 YYREEE (reference sequence). V lost 3 bases and J lost 9, with 18 bases in between. The CDR3 region has the DNA TGTGCCAGCAGCTCGAACCGGGGGTGGGAAAAAGCTTTCTTT. Translated: CASSSNRGWEKAFF. The full variable domain, in which reference TRBV5-4 and TRBJ1-1 provide the parts outside the CDR3, is ETGVTQSPTHLIKTRGQQVTLRCSSQSGHNTVSWYQQALGQGPQFIFQYYREEENGRGNFPPRFSGLQFPNYSSELNVNALELDDSALYLCASSSNRGWEKAFFGQGTRLTVV.

V and J are TRBV19 and TRBJ2-1; a possible D gene is TRBD2 (5 bases). Trimming left V 7 bases short and J 9 bases short, with 13 bases between. Germline values: CDR1 LNHDA, CDR2 SQIVND (reference sequence). CDR3 length: 12 amino acids. In DNA, the CDR3 is TGTGCCAGTAAACCTAGCATGGGTGAGCAGTTCTTC. Encoded protein: CASKPSMGEQFF.

The chain has TRBV29-1 and TRBJ1-4; perhaps TRBD1 as D (5 bases). The CDR3 has 13 residues. The germline gives CDR1 SQVTM, CDR2 ANQGSEA. Trimming took 4 bases from V and 8 from J, leaving 14 bases between them. CDR3 sequence (DNA): TGCAGCGTTGGAAGGCAGGGAGGGGAAAAACTGTTTTTT. Protein product: CSVGRQGGEKLFF.

The chain links TRBV5-1 to TRBJ2-2, with 9 bases identical to TRBD1. Germline assignment: CDR1 SGHRS and CDR2 YFSETQ. The CDR3 sequence is 15 residues long. J gave up 4 bases and V 4 bases, and 5 bases lay outside the gene matches. CDR3 residues: CASSPDRGITGELFF. In DNA, the CDR3 is TGCGCCAGCAGCCCTGACAGGGGGATCACCGGGGAGCTGTTTTTT.

The chain couples TRBV7-9 to TRBJ1-4; TRBD1 matches 9 bases. CDR3 length equals 16 residues. The ends lost 5 bases at V and 4 bases at J; junction bases unmatched: 8. Germline assignment: CDR1 SEHNR and CDR2 FQNEAQ (reference sequence). CDR3 residues: CASSLRGQGNNEKLFF. In DNA, the CDR3 is TGTGCCAGCAGCCTTAGAGGACAGGGGAATAATGAAAAACTGTTTTTT.

The chain combines TRBV7-9 with TRBJ2-2; 7 bases fit TRBD2. Germline loops: CDR1 SEHNR, CDR2 FQNEAQ (reference sequence). CDR3 length: 17 residues. J was trimmed by 4 bases and V by 0 bases; bases with no gene match: 8. The chain's CDR3 is CASSLAGPGRVTGELFF. The CDR3, as DNA: TGTGCCAGCAGCTTAGCCGGGCCTGGGAGGGTCACCGGGGAGCTGTTTTTT.

V usage is TRBV5-5 and J usage is TRBJ1-2; D might be TRBD1 (6 bases). Looked up from germline, CDR1 is SGHKS and CDR2 is YYEKEE (reference sequence). V was trimmed by 4 bases and J by 2 bases, leaving 12 bases between them. This CDR3 contains 14 residues. The CDR3 region is CASSVDRTNYGYTF. CDR3 sequence (DNA): TGTGCCAGCAGCGTTGACAGGACAAACTATGGCTACACCTTC.

In this sample, this clone turned up a few times. The J gene is TRBJ2-1, the V gene TRBV7-2, with 7 positions matching TRBD2. The V segment lost 5 bases and the J segment 10 bases; nucleotides outside the gene matches: 11. The CDR3 sequence is 14 residues long. Germline CDR1 is SGHTA and CDR2 is FQGNSA. CDR3 residues: CASSTKGGRGEQFF. CDR3 sequence (DNA): TGTGCCAGCAGCACAAAGGGCGGGAGAGGGGAGCAGTTCTTC. The whole variable domain, filled in from reference TRBV7-2 and TRBJ2-1, reads GAGVSQSPSNKVTEKGKDVELRCDPISGHTALYWYRQSLGQGLEFLIYFQGNSAPDKSGLPSDRFSAERTGGSVSTLTIQRTQQEDSAVYLCASSTKGGRGEQFFGPGTRLTVL.